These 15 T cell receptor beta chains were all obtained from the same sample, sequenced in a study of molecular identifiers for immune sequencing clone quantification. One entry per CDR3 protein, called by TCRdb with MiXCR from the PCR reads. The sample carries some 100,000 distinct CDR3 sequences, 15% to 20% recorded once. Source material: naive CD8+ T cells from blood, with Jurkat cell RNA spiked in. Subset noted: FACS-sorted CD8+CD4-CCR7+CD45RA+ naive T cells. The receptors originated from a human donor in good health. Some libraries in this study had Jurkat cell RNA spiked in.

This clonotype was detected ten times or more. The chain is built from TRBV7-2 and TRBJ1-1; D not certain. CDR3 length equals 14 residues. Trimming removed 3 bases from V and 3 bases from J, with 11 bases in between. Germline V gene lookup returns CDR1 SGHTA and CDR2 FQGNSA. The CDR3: CASSLGGGYTEAFF. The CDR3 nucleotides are TGTGCCAGCAGCTTGGGCGGAGGATACACTGAAGCTTTCTTT.

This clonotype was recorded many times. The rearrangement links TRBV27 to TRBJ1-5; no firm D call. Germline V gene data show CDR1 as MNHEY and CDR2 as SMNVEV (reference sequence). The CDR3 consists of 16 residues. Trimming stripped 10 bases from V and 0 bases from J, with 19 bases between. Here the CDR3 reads CATAPGPGFSNQPQHF. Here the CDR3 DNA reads TGTGCCACCGCCCCCGGCCCCGGATTTAGCAATCAGCCCCAGCATTTT.

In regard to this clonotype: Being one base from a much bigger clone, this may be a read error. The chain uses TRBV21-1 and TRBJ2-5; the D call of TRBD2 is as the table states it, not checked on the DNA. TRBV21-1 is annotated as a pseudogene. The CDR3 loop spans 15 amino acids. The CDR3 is CASSKGLAGGPTQHF. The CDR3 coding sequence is TGTGCCAGCAGCAAAGGGCTAGCGGGAGGTCCGACCCAGCACTTC.

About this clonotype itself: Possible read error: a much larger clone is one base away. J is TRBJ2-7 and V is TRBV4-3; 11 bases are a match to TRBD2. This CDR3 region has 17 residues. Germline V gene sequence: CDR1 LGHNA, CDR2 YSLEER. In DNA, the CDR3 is TGCACCAGCAGCCCCCAAACCGGGACTAGCGGCAGCTACGAGCAGTACTTC. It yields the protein CTSSPQTGTSGSYEQYF.

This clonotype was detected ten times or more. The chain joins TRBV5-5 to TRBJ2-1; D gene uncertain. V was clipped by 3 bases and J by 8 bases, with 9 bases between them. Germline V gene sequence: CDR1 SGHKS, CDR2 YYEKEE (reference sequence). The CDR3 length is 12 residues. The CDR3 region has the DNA TGTGCCAGCAGCTCCGACACTTATGAGCAGTTCTTC. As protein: CASSSDTYEQFF.

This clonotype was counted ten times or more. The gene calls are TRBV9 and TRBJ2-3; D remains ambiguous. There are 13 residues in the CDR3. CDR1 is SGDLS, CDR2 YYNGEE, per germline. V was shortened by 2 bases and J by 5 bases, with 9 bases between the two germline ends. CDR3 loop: CASSVESGDTQYF. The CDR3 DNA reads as TGTGCCAGCAGCGTCGAATCGGGAGATACGCAGTATTTT. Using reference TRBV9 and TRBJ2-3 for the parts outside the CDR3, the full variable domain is DSGVTQTPKHLITATGQRVTLRCSPRSGDLSVYWYQQSLDQGLQFLIQYYNGEERAKGNILERFSAQQFPDLHSELNLSSLELGDSALYFCASSVESGDTQYFGPGTRLTVL.

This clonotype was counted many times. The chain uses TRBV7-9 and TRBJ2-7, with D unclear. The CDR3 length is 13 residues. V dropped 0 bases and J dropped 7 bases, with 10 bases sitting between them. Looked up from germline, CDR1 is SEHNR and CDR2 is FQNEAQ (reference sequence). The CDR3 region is CASSLALSYEQYF. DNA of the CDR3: TGTGCCAGCAGCTTAGCTCTGTCGTATGAGCAGTACTTC.

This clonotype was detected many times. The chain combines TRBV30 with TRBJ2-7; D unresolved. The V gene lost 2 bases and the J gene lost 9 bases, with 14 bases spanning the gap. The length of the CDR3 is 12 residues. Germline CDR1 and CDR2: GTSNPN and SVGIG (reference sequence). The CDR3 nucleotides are TGTGCCTGGAGTACGGACCCCCTGGGGCAGTACTTC. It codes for CAWSTDPLGQYF.

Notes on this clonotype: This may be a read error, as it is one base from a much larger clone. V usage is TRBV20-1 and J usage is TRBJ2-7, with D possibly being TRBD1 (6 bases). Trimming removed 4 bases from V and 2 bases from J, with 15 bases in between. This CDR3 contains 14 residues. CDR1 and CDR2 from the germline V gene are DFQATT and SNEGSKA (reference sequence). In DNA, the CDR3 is TGCAGTGCTAAGGGTGAGTGGGGGCCCTACGAGCAGTACTTC. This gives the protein CSAKGEWGPYEQYF.

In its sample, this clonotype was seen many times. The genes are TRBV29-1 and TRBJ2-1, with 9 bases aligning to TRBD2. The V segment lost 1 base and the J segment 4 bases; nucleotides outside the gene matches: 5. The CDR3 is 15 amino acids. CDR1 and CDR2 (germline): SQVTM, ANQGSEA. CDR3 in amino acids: CSVEGGLAGYNEQFF. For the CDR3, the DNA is TGCAGCGTTGAAGGGGGGCTAGCGGGGTACAATGAGCAGTTCTTC.

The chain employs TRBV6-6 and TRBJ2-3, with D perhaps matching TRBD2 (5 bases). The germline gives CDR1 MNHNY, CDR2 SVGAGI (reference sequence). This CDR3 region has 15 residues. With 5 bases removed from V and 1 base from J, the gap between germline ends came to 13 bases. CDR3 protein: CASSPGPAGTDTQYF. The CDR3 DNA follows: TGTGCCAGCAGTCCAGGACCAGCGGGCACAGATACGCAGTATTTT.

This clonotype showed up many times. The CDR3 sequence: CASSQETTWHSNTEAFF. In DNA, the CDR3 is TGCGCCAGCAGCCAAGAAACCACGTGGCACTCGAACACTGAAGCTTTCTTT. The chain is built from TRBV4-1 and TRBJ1-1; D unresolved. Germline V gene sequence: CDR1 MGHRA, CDR2 YSYEKL. CDR3 length: 17 amino acids. V shed 0 bases and J shed 1 base, with 15 bases lying between them.

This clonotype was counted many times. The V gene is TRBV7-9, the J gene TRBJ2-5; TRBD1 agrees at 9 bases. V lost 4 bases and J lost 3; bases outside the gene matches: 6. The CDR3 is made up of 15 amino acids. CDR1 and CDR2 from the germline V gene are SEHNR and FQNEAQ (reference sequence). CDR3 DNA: TGTGCCAGCAGCTCCGTCCGGGACAGGGAAGAGACCCAGTACTTC. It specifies CASSSVRDREETQYF. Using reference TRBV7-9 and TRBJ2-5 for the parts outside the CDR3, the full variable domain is DTGVSQNPRHKITKRGQNVTFRCDPISEHNRLYWYRQTLGQGPEFLTYFQNEAQLEKSRLLSDRFSAERPKGSFSTLEIQRTEQGDSAMYLCASSSVRDREETQYFGPGTRLLVL.

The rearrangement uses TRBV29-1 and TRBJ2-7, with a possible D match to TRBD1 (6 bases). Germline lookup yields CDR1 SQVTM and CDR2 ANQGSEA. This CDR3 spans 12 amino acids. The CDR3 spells CGVGDNSYEQYF. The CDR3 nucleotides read TGCGGTGTCGGGGACAACTCCTACGAGCAGTACTTC.

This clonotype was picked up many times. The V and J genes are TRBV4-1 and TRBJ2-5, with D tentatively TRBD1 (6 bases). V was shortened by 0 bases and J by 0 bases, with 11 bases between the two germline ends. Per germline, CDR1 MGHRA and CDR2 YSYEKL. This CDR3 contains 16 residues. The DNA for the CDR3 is TGCGCCAGCAGCCAAGATCCATCAGGGGACCAAGAGACCCAGTACTTC. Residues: CASSQDPSGDQETQYF.